This T cell receptor (beta chain) was retrieved from a study of blood T cell repertoires in COVID-19 (dated by TCRdb to the early 2020s). Looking at the study overall: Samples covering the acute and convalescent phases of COVID-19 were provided by collaborators in the United States, Italy and Spain. The prospective study material was composed of cDNA or gDNA derived from T cells, B-cell-depleted T cells, or PBMCs. The dataset comprised deeply sampled blood TCRbeta repertoires from subjects exposed to, actively infected with, or recovered from COVID-19. The repertoires were released in a freely available public database meant as a resource for research on the immune response to SARS-CoV-2. Samples came from the ongoing ImmuneRACE study (first 160 participants) plus 1,254 subjects from 6 global collaborators. A de-identified subject ID, COVID-19 status, age in years and sex were almost always included in the sample metadata. Where available, HLA class I and class II types were obtained from metadata supplied by the sample provider rather than from assay-based typing. What the authors observed across the whole study: Clinical and demographic metadata were provided uncurated, with the amount varying by source and participant.

This clone has just one count. Its antigen is not yet known. No base quality information exists; no much larger clone differs at one position. TCRbeta CDR3 regions were amplified from genomic DNA using the immunoSEQ Assay, a bias-controlled multiplex PCR. Per the source publication's procedure: Within the assay, amplification of reference gene primers was used to estimate how many nucleated cells each sample contained. To quantify the absolute abundance of each unique TCRbeta CDR3 rearrangement, sequence reads were collapsed and filtered. Productive Simpson clonality was computed per sample as the square root of Simpson's diversity index over productive rearrangements. TCRdb took this table from immuneACCESS and kept in-frame rearrangements with V and J called. Such tables lack part of the clones; where checked against another copy, unresolved V genes explain under half of the gap, and the rest is unexplained. The DNA gave D and trimming, while V, J and clone size come from that table. This sample gives over 300,000 clones in total; 65% to 85% of them show up just once. Approximately 1.1% of the sample comes from the top ten.

The collaborating institutions used their own protocols to collect whole blood in K2EDTA tubes. Collaborator samples were shipped for TCRbeta analysis as frozen whole blood, isolated PBMCs, or DNA extracted from either sample type. As encoded in the germline V gene, CDR1 is MNHNS while CDR2 is SASEGT. Counted from cysteine to phenylalanine, this CDR3 has 14 amino acids. Only the CDR3 DNA stays, 42 bases, in frame from base 1. Relative to germline, V is 3 bases shorter and J is 6 bases shorter, with 15 bases between their ends. This TCR was sampled from a woman in her fifties or sixties with acute or convalescent COVID-19. Material: peripheral blood. Here the chain combines TRBV6-1 and TRBJ2-7; tentative D gene TRBD2, with 6 bases matching. CDR3 sequence: CASSDAGSPPEQYF. The DNA is as follows: TGTGCCAGCAGTGATGCGGGAAGCCCCCCCGAGCAGTACTTC.